This TCR beta chain appears in the sequencing data of a study of technical replicates of blood from a handful of donors. The CDR3 consists of 16 residues. Germline V lookup: CDR1 GTSNPN, CDR2 SVGIG (reference sequence). The V segment lost 4 bases and the J segment 2 bases; nucleotides outside the gene matches: 3. Assay: immunoSEQ multiplex PCR; the TCRdb copy retains only in-frame clones and omits some. The sample has approximately 70,000 clones; about nine tenths are singletons. The sequencing sample was made of T cells isolated from PBMCs. This chain connects TRBV30 to TRBJ2-1, with 15 bases fitting TRBD2. The sequence came from a human donor in good health. Some clones in this sample may be carry-over from other donors' samples. The CDR3 DNA is TGTGCCTGGACCCGGACTAGCGGGGGGGCCTACAATGAGCAGTTCTTC. This sequence encodes CAWTRTSGGAYNEQFF.